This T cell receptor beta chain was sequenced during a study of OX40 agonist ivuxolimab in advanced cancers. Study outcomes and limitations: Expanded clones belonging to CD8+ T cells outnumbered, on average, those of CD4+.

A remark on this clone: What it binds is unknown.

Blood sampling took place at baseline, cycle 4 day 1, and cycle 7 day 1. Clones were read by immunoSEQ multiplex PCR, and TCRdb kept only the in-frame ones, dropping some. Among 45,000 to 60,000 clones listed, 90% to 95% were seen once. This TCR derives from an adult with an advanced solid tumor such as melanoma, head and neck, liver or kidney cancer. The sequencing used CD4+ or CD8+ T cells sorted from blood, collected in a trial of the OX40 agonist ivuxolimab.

The CDR3 DNA sequence: TGTGCCAGCAGCTTAGAACCCGTGGGAGGGCCCCAGCATTTT. Translated: CASSLEPVGGPQHF. The rearrangement joins TRBV11-2 to TRBJ1-5; the D is unclear. V lost 0 bases and J 9 bases, leaving 12 bases between the germline ends. From germline, CDR1 is SGHAT and CDR2 FQNNGV. The CDR3 extends over 14 amino acids.